Listed below are T cell receptor beta chains from one sample, sequenced in a study of beta chain features in type 1 diabetes. TCRdb's copy holds only in-frame clones and misses some; the assay was immunoSEQ multiplex PCR. The repertoire holds 150,000 to 200,000 clones, about 63% seen once, with about 0.089% in the top ten. The sample taken for sequencing was naive CD4+ T cells from blood. The receptor set was obtained from a man younger than 45 with type 1 diabetes. Each CDR3 is given with its conserved first and last residue. The order of the fields is CDR3 protein, CDR3 DNA, clone size, V gene, D gene, J gene. D genes are given only for firm matches. The listing skips clone size in some rows; elsewhere it reads once, few, many or a size class.

CAITRQGGSHEQYF | TGTGCCATCACCCGCCAAGGGGGCTCCCACGAGCAGTACTTC | - | TRBV10-3 | TRBD1 | TRBJ2-7
CASSARLAGGQSEQYF | TGTGCCAGCAGCGCCCGACTAGCGGGGGGGCAATCGGAGCAGTACTTC | - | TRBV7-2 | TRBD2 | TRBJ2-7
CASSLVAGLDGTIYF | TGCGCCAGCAGCTTGGTTGCAGGTCTCGATGGGACCATATATTTT | - | TRBV5-1 | - | TRBJ1-3
CAWKSWAGHHEQYF | TGTGCCTGGAAAAGTTGGGCAGGTCACCACGAGCAGTACTTC | - | TRBV30 | - | TRBJ2-7
CASSRFDGVHNSPLHF | TGTGCCAGCAGCCGGTTTGACGGGGTGCATAATTCACCCCTCCACTTT | - | TRBV14 | - | TRBJ1-6
CASSPTRGANIQYF | TGTGCCAGCAGCCCAACACGGGGGGCGAACATTCAGTACTTC | - | TRBV7-2 | - | TRBJ2-4
CSVVRGTNQGLVAKNIQYF | TGCAGCGTTGTAAGGGGGACTAACCAAGGGCTAGTCGCCAAAAACATTCAGTACTTC | once | TRBV29-1 | - | TRBJ2-4
CSVQKSSTDTQYF | TGCAGCGTGCAGAAGTCTAGCACAGATACGCAGTATTTT | few | TRBV29-1 | - | TRBJ2-3
CASSLGQEYNEQFF | TGTGCCAGCAGCCTGGGACAGGAGTACAATGAGCAGTTCTTC | few | TRBV11-2 | TRBD1 | TRBJ2-1
CASSLDMEGANVLTF | TGTGCCAGCAGCTTAGATATGGAAGGGGCCAACGTCCTGACTTTC | - | TRBV7-9 | - | TRBJ2-6
CSVGTGDNSPLHF | TGCAGCGTCGGGACAGGGGACAATTCACCCCTCCACTTT | - | TRBV29-1 | TRBD1 | TRBJ1-6
CSVEGRRSSTDTQYF | TGCAGCGTTGAGGGGCGAAGGTCTAGCACAGATACGCAGTATTTT | - | TRBV29-1 | - | TRBJ2-3
CSGGQQEKLFF | TGCAGTGGGGGACAGCAGGAAAAACTGTTTTTT | - | TRBV20-1 | TRBD1 | TRBJ1-4
CAWNSGIANYGYTF | TGTGCCTGGAACTCGGGGATAGCTAACTATGGCTACACCTTC | once | TRBV30 | - | TRBJ1-2
CASSEPSTGNTEAFF | TGTGCCAGCAGTGAGCCGAGTACAGGGAACACTGAAGCTTTCTTT | - | TRBV6-6 | - | TRBJ1-1
CATSRVQTSGNTIYF | TGTGCCACCAGCAGAGTACAGACCTCTGGAAACACCATATATTTT | - | TRBV15 | - | TRBJ1-3
CASSFRRGTEAFF | TGTGCCAGCAGCTTCCGACGAGGCACTGAAGCTTTCTTT | - | TRBV7-2 | - | TRBJ1-1